This TCR beta chain came from a study of vaccination effects on CD4 cells after COVID-19. Trimming removed 3 bases at V and 3 bases at J, with 8 bases between. There are 13 residues in the CDR3. Germline V gene data show CDR1 as KGHSH and CDR2 as LQKENI. TCRdb keeps only in-frame clones here, not all; method: immunoSEQ multiplex PCR. The sample carries 55,000 to 90,000 clones, around 72% recorded once. Regarding this clone: Its cognate antigen is unknown.

Viral peptide pools were used in the ViraFEST assay to expand antigen-specific CD4+ T cells, and sequencing came afterward. Researchers isolated CD4+ T cells once approximately 10 days of culture had elapsed. Convalescent patients had PCR-confirmed SARS-CoV-2 infection between March and December 2020. The source material was CD4+ T cells from PBMCs cultured with HIV peptides, sampled before COVID-19 vaccination. As for subset: HIV-1 Nef peptide pool negative control/reference culture. The chain has TRBV18 and TRBJ1-1; the D is unclear. The source of this sequence is a human donor who had a prior SARS-CoV-2 infection. This chain's CDR3 is CASSPEMHTEAFF. The CDR3 nucleotides read TGTGCCAGCTCACCCGAGATGCACACTGAAGCTTTCTTT. Combining the CDR3 with reference TRBV18 and TRBJ1-1 gives the whole variable domain NAGVMQNPRHLVRRRGQEARLRCSPMKGHSHVYWYRQLPEEGLKFMVYLQKENIIDESGMPKERFSAEFPKEGPSILRIQQVVRGDSAAYFCASSPEMHTEAFFGQGTRLTVV.